The 14 T cell receptor beta chains below were found in one sample sequenced in a study of Tregs in tolerant kidney transplant recipients. Sequencing used immunoSEQ multiplex PCR; TCRdb keeps in-frame clones, though not all of them. This repertoire shows about 240,000 clones, around 82% found once; its top ten account for around 0.61%. Sequenced: CD4+ T cells from blood. These receptors came from a human donor in good health.

The CDR3 DNA reads as TGTGCCAGCAGCCCCGTACGTGGGATCAACACCGGGGAGCTGTTTTTT. It translates to CASSPVRGINTGELFF. The chain couples TRBV11-3 to TRBJ2-2; D is unresolved. The V gene's germline CDR1 is SGHNT and CDR2 YENEEA. V lost 5 bases to trimming and J lost 2 bases, with 15 bases between them. This CDR3 region has 16 residues.

The V and J genes are TRBV6-5 and TRBJ2-7; the D is unclear. V lost 0 bases and J 3 bases, leaving 9 bases between the germline ends. CDR3 length: 14 amino acids. CDR1 is MNHEY, CDR2 SVGAGI, per germline. CDR3 nucleotide sequence: TGTGCCAGCAGTTACTCGCCTGACATCTACGAGCAGTACTTC. This gives the protein CASSYSPDIYEQYF.

V is TRBV19 and J is TRBJ2-6; TRBD2 is a possible D gene (6 bases). Germline assignment: CDR1 LNHDA and CDR2 SQIVND (reference sequence). Trimming stripped 3 bases from V and 2 bases from J, with 11 bases between. The CDR3 is 16 residues long. The CDR3, as DNA: TGTGCCAGTAGTATGGGGGGTTGGACTGGGGCCAACGTCCTGACTTTC. Protein: CASSMGGWTGANVLTF.

This rearrangement joins TRBV11-2 to TRBJ2-7, with 14 bases identical to TRBD2. V shed 5 bases and J 4 bases; nucleotides not matched to a gene: 7. The CDR3 has 16 amino acids. CDR1 is SGHAT, CDR2 FQNNGV, per germline. The CDR3 loop reads CASSTGLAGVGYEQYF. The CDR3 nucleotides are TGTGCCAGCAGCACGGGACTAGCGGGAGTGGGGTACGAGCAGTACTTC.

The chain is built from TRBV9 and TRBJ2-2, with TRBD1 matching over 10 bases. V was pared by 4 bases and J by 7 bases, with 7 bases of the junction left unmatched. Germline V gives CDR1 SGDLS, CDR2 YYNGEE. The CDR3 length is 15 residues. The CDR3 here is CASSPGTGDGGELFF. The CDR3 DNA is TGTGCCAGCAGCCCCGGGACAGGGGACGGCGGGGAGCTGTTTTTT.

This rearrangement joins TRBV14 to TRBJ2-5; D is unclear. The closer fit of TRBJ2-7 to the DNA end suggests the J call may be wrong. The CDR3 has 14 residues. Looked up from germline, CDR1 is SGHDN and CDR2 is FVKESK. The CDR3 nucleotides are TGTGCCAGCAGCGGGATGAGACTTAGCTACGAGCAGTACTTC. This gives the protein CASSGMRLSYEQYF.

CDR3 residues: CASRNGGQGLYGYTF. Written as DNA, the CDR3 is TGTGCCAGCAGAAATGGGGGACAGGGTTTATATGGCTACACCTTC. The rearrangement uses TRBV6-5 and TRBJ1-2; 9 nucleotides match TRBD1. The junction had 10 bases not matched to a gene; V was cut back by 6 bases and J by 5 bases. The CDR3 length is 15 residues. The germline V gene has CDR1 MNHEY and CDR2 SVGAGI.

The CDR3 is CASTLERGHTEAFF. The CDR3 region has the DNA TGTGCCAGCACTCTAGAAAGGGGCCACACTGAAGCTTTCTTT. The chain recombines TRBV6-5 with TRBJ1-1, with D maybe TRBD1 (5 bases). CDR3 length equals 14 residues. Germline V CDR1 and CDR2: MNHEY, SVGAGI. V was trimmed by 7 bases and J by 3 bases, leaving 15 bases between them.

The rearrangement uses TRBV15 and TRBJ1-1, with D unresolved. CDR3 length: 15 amino acids. The ends were cut back, 0 bases at V and 4 bases at J, with 12 bases in the middle. From germline, CDR1 is LNHNV and CDR2 YYDKDF (reference sequence). The CDR3 loop is CATSRDSVSVTEAFF. The CDR3, as DNA: TGTGCCACCAGCAGAGATTCGGTGTCGGTCACTGAAGCTTTCTTT. The full variable domain, in which reference TRBV15 and TRBJ1-1 provide the parts outside the CDR3, is DAMVIQNPRYQVTQFGKPVTLSCSQTLNHNVMYWYQQKSSQAPKLLFHYYDKDFNNEADTPDNFQSRRPNTSFCFLDIRSPGLGDTAMYLCATSRDSVSVTEAFFGQGTRLTVV.

The V and J genes are TRBV5-4 and TRBJ2-5; 8 bases fit TRBD2. From germline, CDR1 is SGHNT and CDR2 YYREEE (reference sequence). The ends lost 4 bases at V and 5 bases at J; junction bases unmatched: 10. The CDR3 spans 15 residues. The CDR3 sequence is CASSPRGGGGETQYF. In DNA form, the CDR3 reads TGTGCCAGCAGCCCCAGGGGAGGCGGGGGGGAGACCCAGTACTTC.

The rearrangement uses TRBV19 and TRBJ1-1; 11 nucleotides agree with TRBD1. Trimming took 2 bases from V and 0 from J; bases not matched to a gene: 5. Germline V CDR1 and CDR2: LNHDA, SQIVND (reference sequence). The length of the CDR3 is 17 residues. The CDR3 DNA follows: TGTGCCAGTAGTATATGGACAGGGGGCCGCATGAACACTGAAGCTTTCTTT. Translating gives CASSIWTGGRMNTEAFF.

The V and J genes are TRBV2 and TRBJ2-5; TRBD2 matches 7 bases. This CDR3 contains 15 residues. The junction had 9 bases not matched to a gene; V was cut back by 6 bases and J by 2 bases. CDR1 is SNHLY and CDR2 is FYNNEI in the germline V gene. The CDR3 sequence: CASRVTSTNQETQYF. For the CDR3, the DNA is TGTGCCAGCAGAGTGACTAGCACAAATCAAGAGACCCAGTACTTC.

The chain couples TRBV6-6 to TRBJ1-4; no definite D call. Germline assignment: CDR1 MNHNY and CDR2 SVGAGI (reference sequence). Deletions cut 4 bases from V and 6 bases from J, with 3 bases between. The CDR3 totals 11 residues. The CDR3 DNA is TGTGCCAGCAGTTCCTATGAAAAACTGTTTTTT. Translated, it gives CASSSYEKLFF.

The rearrangement joins TRBV4-1 to TRBJ1-4; 7 nucleotides align to TRBD1. Germline loops: CDR1 MGHRA, CDR2 YSYEKL. V shed 4 bases and J 5 bases; nucleotides not matched to a gene: 16. The CDR3 spans 18 residues. Written as DNA, the CDR3 is TGCGCCAGCAGCCCACGGACAGGCCCCGACCGCCCAAATGAAAAACTGTTTTTT. This encodes CASSPRTGPDRPNEKLFF.